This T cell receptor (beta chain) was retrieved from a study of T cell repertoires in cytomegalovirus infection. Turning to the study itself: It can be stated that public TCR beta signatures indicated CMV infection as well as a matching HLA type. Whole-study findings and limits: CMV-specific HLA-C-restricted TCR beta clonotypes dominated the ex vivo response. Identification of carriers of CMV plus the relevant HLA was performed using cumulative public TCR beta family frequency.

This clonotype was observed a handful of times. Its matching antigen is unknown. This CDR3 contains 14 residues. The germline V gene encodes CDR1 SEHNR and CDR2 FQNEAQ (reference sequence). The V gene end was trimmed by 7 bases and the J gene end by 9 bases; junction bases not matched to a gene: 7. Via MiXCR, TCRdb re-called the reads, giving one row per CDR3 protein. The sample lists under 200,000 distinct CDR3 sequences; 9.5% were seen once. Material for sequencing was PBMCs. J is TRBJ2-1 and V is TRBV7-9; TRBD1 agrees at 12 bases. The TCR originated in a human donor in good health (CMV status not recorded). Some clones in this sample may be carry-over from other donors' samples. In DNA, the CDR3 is TGTGCCAGCACTCCGGGACAGGGGGCCTTTGAGCAGTTCTTC. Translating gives CASTPGQGAFEQFF.